The next 26 T cell receptor beta chains were all read from a single sample in a study of regulatory T cells in long-lasting Graves disease. Combining iRepertoire HTBI primers with Arm-PCR of CDR3 regions, the authors built TCR beta libraries. TCRdb independently ran MiXCR on the multiplex PCR reads; one entry per CDR3 protein. The data contain roughly 450,000 distinct CDR3 sequences, about 22% of them singletons. Sample time point: persistent/refractory GD, antithyroid drugs over 5 years with positive TRAb. There was RNA extracted from PBMCs, and the TCR library was made from it. Sequencing used peripheral blood mononuclear cells (PBMCs), obtained when the disease was refractory, from a patient treated with antithyroid drugs. Every receptor here comes from a female donor with Graves disease.

This clonotype was counted many times. The chain couples TRBV28 to TRBJ2-5; 8 positions match TRBD1. CDR1 is MDHEN and CDR2 is SYDVKM in the germline V gene. The CDR3 spans 16 residues. Trimming cost V 6 bases and J 5 bases; bases outside gene matches: 14. Here the CDR3 DNA reads TGTGCCAGCAGCCATACAACGACAGGGGAGAGTGAGACCCAGTACTTC. It is translated as CASSHTTTGESETQYF.

This clonotype was picked up many times. The chain uses TRBV6-2 or TRBV6-3 and TRBJ2-6; D may be TRBD1 (6 bases). The CDR3 totals 17 residues. Trimming removed 8 bases from V and 0 bases from J, with 17 bases in between. Germline CDR1 reads MNHEY; CDR2 reads SVGEGT. As DNA, the CDR3 is TGTGCCAGCGGCGGCCGACAGGCCTTCTCTGGGGCCAACGTCCTGACTTTC. It yields the protein CASGGRQAFSGANVLTF.

There are many counts of this clonotype. V and J are TRBV6-1 and TRBJ2-5; D is perhaps TRBD1 or TRBD2 (5 bases each). Germline V gene data show CDR1 as MNHNS and CDR2 as SASEGT. Trimming removed 6 bases at V and 1 base at J, with 12 bases between. The length of the CDR3 is 14 residues. The CDR3 spells CASSSGDAQETQYF. DNA for the CDR3: TGTGCCAGCAGCTCCGGGGACGCCCAAGAGACCCAGTACTTC.

CDR3 nucleotide sequence: TGCGCCAGCAGCTCACTCTCGTCCGGGTGGAACACCGGGGAGCTGTTTTTT. Translation gives CASSSLSSGWNTGELFF. The rearrangement joins TRBV5-1 to TRBJ2-2; no clear D. Trimming cost V 3 bases and J 1 base, with 16 bases left between them. Germline CDR1 reads SGHRS; CDR2 reads YFSETQ. The CDR3 is made up of 17 amino acids.

This clonotype was recorded at least ten times. The chain uses TRBV20-1 and TRBJ2-5, with TRBD2 as a possible D gene (5 bases). V lost 3 bases, J lost 5 bases, and 10 bases lay in between. Germline V gene data show CDR1 as DFQATT and CDR2 as SNEGSKA (reference sequence). This CDR3 is built from 12 residues. Here the CDR3 reads CSASQRRETQYF. CDR3 DNA sequence: TGCAGTGCTAGCCAGCGGAGGGAGACCCAGTACTTC.

This clonotype was counted once. The chain couples TRBV6-9 to TRBJ1-2, with D unclear. Germline V lookup: CDR1 MNHGY, CDR2 SVAAGI. CDR3 length: 15 residues. The germline V and J ends were trimmed by 3 bases and 8 bases, with 19 bases remaining between them. In DNA, the CDR3 is TGTGCCAGCAGTTACCTAGGCTACGGAGGGTCGGGCTACACCTTC. This sequence encodes CASSYLGYGGSGYTF.

For this clonotype: This may arise from a read error, as a much more abundant clone is one base away. The genes are TRBV12-3 or TRBV12-4 and TRBJ1-5; no clear D gene. The CDR3 length is 12 residues. V dropped 3 bases and J dropped 11 bases, with 11 bases sitting between them. This CDR3 is CASSFQVQSQHF. CDR3 bases: TGTGCCAGCAGTTTTCAGGTCCAGTCCCAGCATTTT.

This clonotype was found a few times. The chain recombines TRBV28 with TRBJ2-3, with 9 positions matching TRBD2. This CDR3 comprises 15 residues. CDR1 MDHEN and CDR2 SYDVKM come from the germline V gene. V gave up 4 bases and J gave up 5 bases; unmatched junction bases: 7. This CDR3 is CASSSAGGPGDTQYF. The CDR3 DNA follows: TGTGCCAGCAGTTCCGCGGGAGGGCCCGGAGATACGCAGTATTTT.

This clonotype was seen many times. This chain links TRBV7-2 with TRBJ1-1; D is unclear. The CDR3 has 12 residues. Germline CDR1 and CDR2: SGHTA and FQGNSA. V lost 5 bases, J lost 8 bases, and 12 bases lay in between. CDR3 region: CASSRAGKEAFF. Written as DNA, the CDR3 is TGTGCCAGCAGCCGGGCGGGGAAGGAAGCTTTCTTT.

As to this clonotype: This likely came from a read error, as a far larger clone is one base away. This rearrangement joins TRBV6-2 or TRBV6-3 to TRBJ1-2; TRBD1 might be the D (6 bases). CDR1 MNHEY and CDR2 SVGEGT come from the germline V gene. V lost 8 bases and J 5 bases, leaving 18 bases between the germline ends. CDR3 length: 14 residues. The CDR3 reads CASGFRGGLYGYTF. The DNA of the CDR3 is TGTGCCAGCGGTTTCCGCGGGGGGCTATATGGCTACACCTTC.

In this sample, this clonotype turned up many times. The J gene is TRBJ2-7, the V gene TRBV19; the D gene is possibly TRBD1 (6 bases). Germline V gene lookup returns CDR1 LNHDA and CDR2 SQIVND (reference sequence). V was pared by 6 bases and J by 3 bases, with 21 bases between. The CDR3 consists of 16 residues. The DNA for the CDR3 is TGTGCCAGTAGCCTAAGCCCCACTGGACAGAGCTACGAGCAGTACTTC. This sequence encodes CASSLSPTGQSYEQYF.

This clonotype has ten or more counts. The chain couples TRBV12-5 to TRBJ1-2; possible D gene TRBD1, 5 bases. This CDR3 is 15 amino acids long. V lost 0 bases, J lost 8 bases, and 16 bases lay in between. CDR1 is LGHNT, CDR2 FRNRAP, per germline. CDR3: CASGLVSGQLGGYTF. The CDR3 bases are TGTGCTAGTGGTTTGGTCTCAGGGCAGCTGGGGGGCTACACCTTC.

The chain joins TRBV7-8 to TRBJ2-3, with D possibly being TRBD2 (5 bases). Per germline, CDR1 SGHVS and CDR2 FQNEAQ. The CDR3 contains 11 residues. Trimming pared 3 bases from V and 9 bases from J, leaving 7 bases between. In DNA, the CDR3 is TGTGCCAGCAGCTTTGAGGGAACGCAGTATTTT. Protein sequence: CASSFEGTQYF. The variable domain in full, completed from reference TRBV7-8 and TRBJ2-3, reads GAGVSQSPRYKVAKRGQDVALRCDPISGHVSLFWYQQALGQGPEFLTYFQNEAQLDKSGLPSDRFFAERPEGSVSTLKIQRTQQEDSAVYLCASSFEGTQYFGPGTRLTVL.

This clonotype was counted between two and nine times. The gene calls are TRBV3-1 and TRBJ2-5; D uncertain. The CDR3 loop spans 15 amino acids. CDR1 LGHDT and CDR2 YNNKEL come from the germline V gene (reference sequence). With 1 base removed from V and 0 bases from J, the gap between germline ends came to 9 bases. The CDR3 sequence is CASSQVRVYQETQYF. CDR3 bases: TGTGCCAGCAGCCAAGTACGGGTATACCAAGAGACCCAGTACTTC.

This clonotype was observed at least ten times. V gene TRBV11-3 combines with J gene TRBJ2-7; D may be TRBD2 (6 bases). CDR1 is SGHNT, CDR2 YENEEA, per germline. This CDR3 spans 13 amino acids. V lost 8 bases and J lost 7, with 18 bases in between. The CDR3 spells CASHPPGEGEQYF. The CDR3 bases are TGTGCCAGCCACCCGCCGGGGGAAGGAGAGCAGTACTTC.

Concerning this clonotype: Given a much more abundant clone one base away, this may be a read error. The chain recombines TRBV7-9 with TRBJ2-7; 11 bases agree with TRBD2. The V gene's germline CDR1 is SEHNR and CDR2 FQNEAQ (reference sequence). The CDR3 sequence is 16 residues long. The CDR3 nucleotides are TGTGCCGGCAGCACCCGACTAGCGGGGAACTCCTACGAGCAGTACTTC. This sequence encodes CAGSTRLAGNSYEQYF.

This clonotype was recorded at least ten times. The chain uses TRBV6-5 and TRBJ2-7; D gene ambiguous. V lost 4 bases and J lost 5, with 12 bases in between. This CDR3 region has 13 residues. From germline, CDR1 is MNHEY and CDR2 SVGAGI. The CDR3 is CASSFGRIHEQYF. CDR3 DNA sequence: TGTGCCAGCAGTTTTGGACGGATTCACGAGCAGTACTTC.

In this sample, this clonotype turned up once. The rearrangement links TRBV4-1 to TRBJ2-7; a weak D match, TRBD1 (5 bases). This CDR3 spans 15 amino acids. V gave up 0 bases and J gave up 2 bases, with 11 bases separating them. Germline V gene lookup returns CDR1 MGHRA and CDR2 YSYEKL. The CDR3 is CASSQEEQGTYEQYF. The CDR3 DNA sequence: TGCGCCAGCAGCCAAGAAGAGCAGGGAACCTACGAGCAGTACTTC.

This clonotype was seen many times. This rearrangement joins TRBV11-2 to TRBJ2-1; no firm D call. Germline V gene sequence: CDR1 SGHAT, CDR2 FQNNGV. This CDR3 contains 12 residues. Between the trimmed V and J ends, which lost 3 bases and 6 bases, there was a span of 6 bases. CDR3 sequence (DNA): TGTGCCAGCAGCTTCCCGGGCAATGAGCAGTTCTTC. Its protein product is CASSFPGNEQFF.

In its sample, this clonotype was seen many times. V and J are TRBV11-1 and TRBJ1-2; the D is unclear. Looked up from germline, CDR1 is SGHAT and CDR2 is FQDESV (reference sequence). V lost 5 bases, J lost 0 bases, and 16 bases lay in between. The CDR3 length is 16 residues. This chain's CDR3 is CASSPVMGLANYGYTF. Written as DNA, the CDR3 is TGTGCCAGCAGCCCAGTGATGGGTCTAGCTAACTATGGCTACACCTTC. Supplemented by reference TRBV11-1 and TRBJ1-2, the full variable domain reads EAEVAQSPRYKITEKSQAVAFWCDPISGHATLYWYRQILGQGPELLVQFQDESVVDDSQLPKDRFSAERLKGVDSTLKIQPAELGDSAMYLCASSPVMGLANYGYTFGSGTRLTVV.

This sequence joins TRBV3-1 and TRBJ2-5; TRBD2 is a possible D gene (5 bases). Deletions cut 1 base from V and 2 bases from J, with 11 bases between. The germline V gene has CDR1 LGHDT and CDR2 YNNKEL (reference sequence). The CDR3 contains 15 residues. CDR3 DNA sequence: TGTGCCAGCAGCCAAGGGGAACGGGGTCAAGAGACCCAGTACTTC. Its protein is CASSQGERGQETQYF.

The chain employs TRBV7-2 and TRBJ2-3; D is ambiguous. Germline CDR1 reads SGHTA; CDR2 reads FQGNSA. The germline V and J ends were trimmed by 5 bases and 0 bases, with 9 bases remaining between them. This CDR3 is built from 14 residues. CDR3 nucleotides: TGTGCCAGCAGCCCCGCCGGCAGCACAGATACGCAGTATTTT. This encodes CASSPAGSTDTQYF.

The chain employs TRBV14 and TRBJ1-1; D gene ambiguous. Trimming cost V 2 bases and J 1 base, with 8 bases left between them. Germline V CDR1 and CDR2: SGHDN, FVKESK. This CDR3 is built from 14 residues. The CDR3 nucleotides read TGTGCCAGCAGCCAAAGTTGGGGGAACACTGAAGCTTTCTTT. It is translated as CASSQSWGNTEAFF.

This clonotype was detected once. This chain joins TRBV4-3 and TRBJ1-2; D not resolved. CDR1 is LGHNA, CDR2 YSLEER, per germline. The CDR3 has 15 amino acids. Trimming took off 7 bases at V and 5 bases at J, with 20 bases between the two ends. The CDR3, as DNA: TGCGCCAGCACCCCCTTCCGGGATCCAATGTATGGCTACACCTTC. Amino acids: CASTPFRDPMYGYTF.

This clonotype was seen repeatedly, ten times or more. J is TRBJ2-4 and V is TRBV6-2 or TRBV6-3, with D uncertain. V lost 1 base to trimming and J lost 6 bases, with 7 bases between them. CDR1 MNHEY and CDR2 SVGEGT come from the germline V gene. The CDR3 runs 13 residues. CDR3 in DNA: TGTGCCAGCAGTTACTATGGCAGAAACATTCAGTACTTC. Translated: CASSYYGRNIQYF.

This clonotype was picked up a small number of times. J is TRBJ1-6 and V is TRBV6-2 or TRBV6-3, with 7 bases that match TRBD1. The J segment lost 9 bases and the V segment lost 2 bases, leaving 7 bases of the junction unmatched. This CDR3 has 15 residues. Germline CDR1 MNHEY, CDR2 SVGEGT. The CDR3 spells CASSYDRDFGSPLHF. The CDR3 DNA reads as TGTGCCAGCAGTTACGACAGGGATTTCGGTTCACCCCTCCACTTT.